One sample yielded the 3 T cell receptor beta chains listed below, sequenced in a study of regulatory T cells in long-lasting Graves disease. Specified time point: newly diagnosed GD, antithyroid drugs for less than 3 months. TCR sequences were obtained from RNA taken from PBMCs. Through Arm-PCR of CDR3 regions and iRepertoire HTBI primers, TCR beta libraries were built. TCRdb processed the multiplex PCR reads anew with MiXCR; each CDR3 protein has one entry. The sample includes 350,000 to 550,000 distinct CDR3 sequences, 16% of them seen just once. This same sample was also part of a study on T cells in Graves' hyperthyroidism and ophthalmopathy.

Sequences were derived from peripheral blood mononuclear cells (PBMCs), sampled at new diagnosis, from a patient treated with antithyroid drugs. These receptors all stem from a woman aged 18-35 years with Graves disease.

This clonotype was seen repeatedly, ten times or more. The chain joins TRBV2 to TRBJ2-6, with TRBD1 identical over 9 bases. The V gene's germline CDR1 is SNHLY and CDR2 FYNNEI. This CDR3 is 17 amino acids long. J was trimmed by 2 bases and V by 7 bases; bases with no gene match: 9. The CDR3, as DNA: TGTGCCAGCACACCGGGACAGGGAAATCCTGGGGCCAACGTCCTGACTTTC. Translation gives CASTPGQGNPGANVLTF.

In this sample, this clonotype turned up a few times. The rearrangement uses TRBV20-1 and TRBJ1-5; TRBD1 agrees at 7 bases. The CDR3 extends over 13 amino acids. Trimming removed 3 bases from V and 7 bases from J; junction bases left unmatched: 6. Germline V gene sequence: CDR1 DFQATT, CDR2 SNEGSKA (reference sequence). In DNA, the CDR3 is TGCAGTGCTAGTGGGCTCAGGGGGCAGCCCCAGCATTTT. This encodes CSASGLRGQPQHF.

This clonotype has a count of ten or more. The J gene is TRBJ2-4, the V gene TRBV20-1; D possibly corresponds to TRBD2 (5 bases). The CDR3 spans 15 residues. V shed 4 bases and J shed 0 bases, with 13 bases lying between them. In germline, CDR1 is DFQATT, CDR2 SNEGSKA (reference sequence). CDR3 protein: CSATLSDLAKNIQYF. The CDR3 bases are TGCAGTGCTACCCTTAGCGATCTAGCCAAAAACATTCAGTACTTC.